The rows below give T cell receptor beta chains drawn from one sample of a study of blood T cell repertoires in COVID-19. TCRdb's copy holds only in-frame clones and misses some; the assay was immunoSEQ multiplex PCR. The sample yields approximately 230,000 clones, around four fifths seen once. The sequenced material came from peripheral blood. Receptor source: a woman in her thirties or forties with active or convalescent COVID-19. Each CDR3 is given with its conserved first and last residue. D genes are given only for firm matches. Some rows have no size entry. The others give once, few or many, or a class for an expanded clone.

D gene: TRBD1; V gene: TRBV30; J gene: TRBJ2-7; clone size: -; CDR3 DNA: TGTGCCTGGAGTCGAGGGACAGGGGCTCCCAACGAGCAGTACTTC; CDR3 protein: CAWSRGTGAPNEQYF
D gene: TRBD1; V gene: TRBV6-5; J gene: TRBJ1-4; clone size: once; CDR3 DNA: TGTGCCAGCAGCTGGGACAGGGGAACTAATGAAAAACTGTTTTTT; CDR3 protein: CASSWDRGTNEKLFF
D gene: -; V gene: TRBV11-2; J gene: TRBJ2-5; clone size: -; CDR3 DNA: TGTGCCAGCAGGCCCGGGGTCGAAGAGACCCAGTACTTC; CDR3 protein: CASRPGVEETQYF
D gene: TRBD1; V gene: TRBV28; J gene: TRBJ1-2; clone size: few; CDR3 DNA: TGTGCCAGCAGTTTTCCCACAGGGGGATCCTATGGCTACACCTTC; CDR3 protein: CASSFPTGGSYGYTF
D gene: TRBD1; V gene: TRBV3-1/TRBV3-2; J gene: TRBJ1-2; clone size: -; CDR3 DNA: TGTGCCAGCAGCCCGAACCGACAGGGTCGGGGCTACACCTTC; CDR3 protein: CASSPNRQGRGYTF
D gene: -; V gene: TRBV7-2; J gene: TRBJ1-5; clone size: -; CDR3 DNA: TGTGCCAGCAGTCCTGGCCAGGCTAATCAGCCCCAGCATTTT; CDR3 protein: CASSPGQANQPQHF
D gene: -; V gene: TRBV28; J gene: TRBJ1-4; clone size: -; CDR3 DNA: TGTGCCAGCAGTCTGGGACAAGCTAATGAAAAACTGTTTTTT; CDR3 protein: CASSLGQANEKLFF
D gene: -; V gene: TRBV2; J gene: TRBJ1-2; clone size: -; CDR3 DNA: TGTGCCAGCACCGGACAGTGGTATGGCTACACCTTC; CDR3 protein: CASTGQWYGYTF
D gene: TRBD1; V gene: TRBV14; J gene: TRBJ1-4; clone size: -; CDR3 DNA: TGTGCCAGCAGCCACTCTCACACGGGACAGGGACCAGATGAAAAACTGTTTTTT; CDR3 protein: CASSHSHTGQGPDEKLFF
D gene: -; V gene: TRBV7-9; J gene: TRBJ1-2; clone size: -; CDR3 DNA: TGTGCCAGCAAGAGCGGGTACAAAGATGGCGGCTACACCTTC; CDR3 protein: CASKSGYKDGGYTF
D gene: -; V gene: TRBV14; J gene: TRBJ2-5; clone size: -; CDR3 DNA: TGTGCCAGCAGCCAAGGACCCCTTTTGCGGGAGACCCAGTACTTC; CDR3 protein: CASSQGPLLRETQYF
D gene: -; V gene: TRBV6-5; J gene: TRBJ2-5; clone size: -; CDR3 DNA: TGTGCCAGCAGGCGGGGCCGCCAAGAGACCCAGTACTTC; CDR3 protein: CASRRGRQETQYF
D gene: -; V gene: TRBV11-2; J gene: TRBJ2-3; clone size: -; CDR3 DNA: TGTGCCAGCAGCTTAGGAGCGGGTCCTCGCACAGATACGCAGTATTTT; CDR3 protein: CASSLGAGPRTDTQYF
D gene: TRBD1; V gene: TRBV10-1; J gene: TRBJ1-2; clone size: -; CDR3 DNA: TGCGCCAGCAGTGATGGGACAGGGCCGAACTATGGCTACACCTTC; CDR3 protein: CASSDGTGPNYGYTF
D gene: -; V gene: TRBV28; J gene: TRBJ1-2; clone size: -; CDR3 DNA: TGTGCCAGCACCATGCCAGTGGGGGGGCGATATCACTACACCTTC; CDR3 protein: CASTMPVGGRYHYTF
D gene: TRBD1; V gene: TRBV7-9; J gene: TRBJ1-1; clone size: many; CDR3 DNA: TGTGCCACGACAGGGGCTTTAATTATGAACACTGAAGCTTTCTTT; CDR3 protein: CATTGALIMNTEAFF
D gene: -; V gene: TRBV2; J gene: TRBJ1-1; clone size: -; CDR3 DNA: TGTGCCAGCCATCGGGGGGGAGTAAGGCCTGAAGCTTTCTTT; CDR3 protein: CASHRGGVRPEAFF
D gene: -; V gene: TRBV2; J gene: TRBJ1-2; clone size: -; CDR3 DNA: TGTGCCAGCAGTGAATCTGGTCGGGGCTACACCTTC; CDR3 protein: CASSESGRGYTF
D gene: -; V gene: TRBV28; J gene: TRBJ1-1; clone size: -; CDR3 DNA: TGTGCCAGCAGTTTACCAGGACAGAAGACTGAAGCTTTCTTT; CDR3 protein: CASSLPGQKTEAFF
D gene: -; V gene: TRBV4-1; J gene: TRBJ2-3; clone size: once; CDR3 DNA: TGCGCCAGCAGCCTGGGGCCAGGAAGCACAGATACGCAGTATTTT; CDR3 protein: CASSLGPGSTDTQYF
D gene: -; V gene: TRBV18; J gene: TRBJ1-1; clone size: -; CDR3 DNA: TGTGCCAGCTCACCAAGTGGGGGCGTCACTGAAGCTTTCTTT; CDR3 protein: CASSPSGGVTEAFF
D gene: -; V gene: TRBV5-6; J gene: TRBJ1-2; clone size: -; CDR3 DNA: TGTGCCAGCAGCTTGGAGGGCCGGGGGGGCTACACCTTC; CDR3 protein: CASSLEGRGGYTF
D gene: -; V gene: TRBV28; J gene: TRBJ1-5; clone size: -; CDR3 DNA: TGTGCCACCCAGGACTCCGCAAATCAGCCCCAGCATTTT; CDR3 protein: CATQDSANQPQHF
D gene: TRBD1; V gene: TRBV30; J gene: TRBJ1-6; clone size: -; CDR3 DNA: TGTGCCTGGACACCGGGACAGTATAATTCACCCCTCCACTTT; CDR3 protein: CAWTPGQYNSPLHF
D gene: TRBD1; V gene: TRBV5-1; J gene: TRBJ2-3; clone size: -; CDR3 DNA: TGCGCCAGCAGCTTGGGACAGGGGACGGCCATCGCAGATACGCAGTATTTT; CDR3 protein: CASSLGQGTAIADTQYF
D gene: -; V gene: TRBV9; J gene: TRBJ1-2; clone size: -; CDR3 DNA: TGTGCCAGCAGCGTAGGAAACGCTGAGTTTAACTATGGCTACACCTTC; CDR3 protein: CASSVGNAEFNYGYTF
D gene: TRBD1; V gene: TRBV5-1; J gene: TRBJ1-2; clone size: many; CDR3 DNA: TGCGCCAGCAGCTTGGTACAGGGGGCGACCTATGGCTACACCTTC; CDR3 protein: CASSLVQGATYGYTF
D gene: -; V gene: TRBV27; J gene: TRBJ1-1; clone size: -; CDR3 DNA: TGTGCCAGCCAGCAGGGGCAATGGAACACTGAAGCTTTCTTT; CDR3 protein: CASQQGQWNTEAFF
D gene: -; V gene: TRBV12-3/TRBV12-4; J gene: TRBJ2-7; clone size: -; CDR3 DNA: TGTGCCAGCAGTTTAGCACTCTACGAGCAGTACTTC; CDR3 protein: CASSLALYEQYF
D gene: -; V gene: TRBV9; J gene: TRBJ1-1; clone size: -; CDR3 DNA: TGTGCCAGCAGCGTAGTTCCAGTTAAAATGAACACTGAAGCTTTCTTT; CDR3 protein: CASSVVPVKMNTEAFF
D gene: TRBD1; V gene: TRBV19; J gene: TRBJ2-4; clone size: once; CDR3 DNA: TGTGCCAGTAGTATTGGGGGGACAGGGAAATACATTCAGTACTTC; CDR3 protein: CASSIGGTGKYIQYF
D gene: -; V gene: TRBV5-5; J gene: TRBJ1-2; clone size: few; CDR3 DNA: TGTGCCAGCAGCCGGAGGGTGGAAACTCCTTATGGCTACACCTTC; CDR3 protein: CASSRRVETPYGYTF
D gene: TRBD1; V gene: TRBV10-3; J gene: TRBJ1-5; clone size: once; CDR3 DNA: TGTGCCATCGGAGACAGGGTAAATCAGCCCCAGCATTTT; CDR3 protein: CAIGDRVNQPQHF